The 6 T cell receptor beta chains below come from one sample, sequenced in a study of CD8 T cells in cerebrospinal fluid in Alzheimer's disease. TCRdb reprocessed the 10x single-cell sequencing reads and keeps a single row for each CDR3 protein, giving no DNA. Listed are more than 1,000 distinct CDR3 sequences; more than 9% falls within the top ten. The sequenced sample consisted of cerebrospinal fluid. The receptors come from a human donor with mild cognitive impairment.

This clonotype ranks as large in terms of frequency. The gene calls are TRBV12-3 or TRBV12-4 and TRBJ1-1; TCRdb reports TRBD1, a call that lacks DNA to check it against. This CDR3 is built from 15 residues. This CDR3 reads CASSLEEQGRSGAFF.

This clonotype registers medium-sized by frequency. The chain uses TRBV5-1 and TRBJ1-2; TCRdb proposes TRBD1, but this gene call is untestable without DNA. The CDR3 spans 16 residues. The germline V gene has CDR1 SGHRS and CDR2 YFSETQ. CDR3 sequence reads: CASSLGAGLFNYGYTF.

The CDR3 spells CASSRTSGAQETQYF. This chain connects TRBV4-2 to TRBJ2-5; as DNA is missing, the TRBD2 call by TCRdb cannot be tested. CDR1 LGHNA and CDR2 YNFKEQ come from the germline V gene. The CDR3 length is 15 residues.

According to its frequency, this clonotype is medium-sized. The chain links TRBV5-1 to TRBJ2-1. This CDR3 has 13 residues. Looked up from germline, CDR1 is SGHRS and CDR2 is YFSETQ. This CDR3 reads CACRWEPSDEQFF.

This clonotype is classed as medium-sized by frequency. This chain connects TRBV18 to TRBJ1-1; TCRdb proposes TRBD1, but this gene call is untestable without DNA. CDR3 size: 16 residues. The germline CDR1 and CDR2 sequences are KGHSH and LQKENI. CDR3 in amino acids: CASSPNGQGGITEAFF. Complete variable domain (other parts from reference TRBV18 and TRBJ1-1): NAGVMQNPRHLVRRRGQEARLRCSPMKGHSHVYWYRQLPEEGLKFMVYLQKENIIDESGMPKERFSAEFPKEGPSILRIQQVVRGDSAAYFCASSPNGQGGITEAFFGQGTRLTVV.

Frequency places this clonotype as large (0.1 to 1%). This chain connects TRBV2 to TRBJ2-1; TCRdb lists TRBD1, though no DNA is available to test this call. The CDR3 contains 14 residues. Germline CDR1 SNHLY, CDR2 FYNNEI. CDR3 sequence reads: CASSEAPGGGEQFF. The full variable domain, in which reference TRBV2 and TRBJ2-1 provide the parts outside the CDR3, is EPEVTQTPSHQVTQMGQEVILRCVPISNHLYFYWYRQILGQKVEFLVSFYNNEISEKSEIFDDQFSVERPDGSNFTLKIRSTKLEDSAMYFCASSEAPGGGEQFFGPGTRLTVL.